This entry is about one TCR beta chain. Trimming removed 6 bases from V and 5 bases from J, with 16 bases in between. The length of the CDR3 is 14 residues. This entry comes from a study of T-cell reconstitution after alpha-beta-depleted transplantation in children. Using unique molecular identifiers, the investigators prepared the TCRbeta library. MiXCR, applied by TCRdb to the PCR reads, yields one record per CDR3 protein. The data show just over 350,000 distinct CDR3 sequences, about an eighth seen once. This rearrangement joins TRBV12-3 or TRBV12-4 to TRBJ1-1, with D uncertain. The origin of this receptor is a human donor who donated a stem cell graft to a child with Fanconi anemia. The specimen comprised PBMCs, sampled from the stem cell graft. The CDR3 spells CASRWRSFETEAFF. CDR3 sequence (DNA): TGTGCCAGCAGGTGGAGGTCTTTTGAGACTGAAGCTTTCTTT.